This T cell receptor beta chain was profiled in a study of blood T cell repertoires in COVID-19. Across the whole study: The origin of the acute and convalescent COVID-19 samples was the United States, Italy and Spain. T cells, B-cell-depleted T cells, or PBMCs supplied cDNA or gDNA.

In the authors' methods: It was from reference gene primer amplification that nucleated cell counts were estimated. TCRdb keeps only in-frame clones here, not all; method: immunoSEQ multiplex PCR. The V and J calls and the clone size are those of that table, but D and trimming were determined from the DNA. The sample has 100,000 to 150,000 clones; approximately 70% are singletons. V shed 7 bases and J 6 bases; nucleotides not matched to a gene: 3. Germline V lookup: CDR1 SGHNT, CDR2 YENEEA. CDR3 length: 14 residues. Sequenced material: peripheral blood. The chain combines TRBV11-3 with TRBJ2-2; TRBD2 agrees at 12 bases. This TCR derives from a woman in her 70s with acute or convalescent COVID-19. The CDR3 sequence is CASKTSGGPGELFF. The CDR3 DNA is TGTGCCAGCAAAACTAGCGGGGGGCCCGGGGAGCTGTTTTTT. Supplemented by reference TRBV11-3 and TRBJ2-2, the full variable domain reads EAGVVQSPRYKIIEKKQPVAFWCNPISGHNTLYWYLQNLGQGPELLIRYENEEAVDDSQLPKDRFSAERLKGVDSTLKIQPAELGDSAVYLCASKTSGGPGELFFGEGSRLTVL.